This T cell receptor (beta chain) comes out of a study of shared clonotypes between healthy human individuals. Sequenced by immunoSEQ multiplex PCR; TCRdb stores in-frame clones only, minus some. Among hundreds of thousands of clones listed, around 97% were seen once. Germline values: CDR1 SNHLY, CDR2 FYNNEI. The CDR3 consists of 17 residues. The V gene end was trimmed by 6 bases and the J gene end by 3 bases; junction bases not matched to a gene: 9. V gene TRBV2 combines with J gene TRBJ2-7; 15 nucleotides agree with TRBD2. The sequenced sample was naive CD4+ T cells sorted from blood. Subset given: CD45RA+ positively selected. The sequence was collected from a woman in her twenties or thirties in good health. Here the CDR3 reads CASREPGLAGGRYEQYF. The CDR3 DNA is TGTGCCAGCAGGGAACCGGGACTAGCGGGAGGTCGCTACGAGCAGTACTTC.